These 28 T cell receptor beta chains were all obtained from the same sample, sequenced in a study of CD8+CD57+ T cells in acquired aplastic anemia (dated by TCRdb to 2016 to 2019). Reads for this sample came from an Illumina HiSeq 2000. Profiling of TCR beta VDJ combinations and CDR3 sequences used genomic DNA as the template. TCRdb's own reprocessing of the public reads used fastp at Q25 and MiXCR and kept productive beta chains. When rows share a CDR3 protein, they turn into one entry using the most common DNA and genes. This sample is represented by approximately 190,000 distinct CDR3 sequences; around 45% of them were singletons. The ten most abundant clones make up 9.7% of the sample. Patients chosen for sequencing had shown expansion of CD8+CD57+ cells by flow cytometry. Sequenced: sorted CD4+, CD8+, or CD8+CD57+ T cells (not recorded which) from PBMCs. The receptors derive from a human donor with aplastic anemia.

This clonotype appeared many times. The chain combines TRBV14 with TRBJ2-7; D not certain. CDR1 and CDR2 (germline): SGHDN, FVKESK. The CDR3 is made up of 13 amino acids. V was pared by 1 base and J by 0 bases, with 4 bases between. The CDR3 protein is CASSQAFSYEQYF. CDR3 sequence (DNA): TGTGCCAGCAGCCAAGCCTTCTCCTACGAGCAGTACTTC.

Regarding this clonotype: This may be a read error, as it is one base from a much larger clone. The chain has TRBV20-1 and TRBJ2-3, with D unresolved. The germline gives CDR1 DFQATT, CDR2 SNEGSKA (reference sequence). Trimming took off 7 bases at V and 1 base at J, with 9 bases between the two ends. CDR3 size: 12 residues. The CDR3, as DNA: TGCAGTGTTGGTCTTGGCACAGATACGCAGTATTTT. This sequence encodes CSVGLGTDTQYF.

This clonotype showed up many times. This sequence joins TRBV7-9 and TRBJ1-1; D uncertain. This CDR3 contains 15 residues. Trimming removed 3 bases from V and 6 bases from J, with 17 bases in between. Germline V gene lookup returns CDR1 SEHNR and CDR2 FQNEAQ (reference sequence). CDR3 bases: TGTGCCAGCAGCTTTTGGGTAGCGGAGGTCCCTGAAGCTTTCTTT. This gives the protein CASSFWVAEVPEAFF.

This clonotype was found a few times. V usage is TRBV29-1 and J usage is TRBJ2-2, with 12 bases lining up with TRBD1. The CDR3 runs to 15 residues. Germline CDR1 reads SQVTM; CDR2 reads ANQGSEA. With 6 bases clipped from V and 5 bases from J, the junction kept 7 bases outside the gene matches. The CDR3 DNA follows: TGCAGCGTGGCTGGGACAGGGGGCGCGACCGGGGAGCTGTTTTTT. Amino acid sequence: CSVAGTGGATGELFF.

The rearrangement joins TRBV7-2 to TRBJ1-1, with 8 nucleotides matching TRBD1. With V trimmed by 10 bases and J by 5 bases, 6 bases remained unmatched. Germline V gene lookup returns CDR1 SGHTA and CDR2 FQGNSA. The CDR3 covers 12 residues. CDR3 bases: TGTGCCATCGGACAGGGCGGAACTGAAGCTTTCTTT. This codes for CAIGQGGTEAFF.

This clonotype was detected ten times or more. The chain couples TRBV7-9 to TRBJ2-7; 10 bases map to TRBD1. The CDR3 is made up of 13 amino acids. Germline CDR1 SEHNR, CDR2 FQNEAQ (reference sequence). The junction had 8 bases not matched to a gene; V was cut back by 11 bases and J by 4 bases. The CDR3 bases are TGTGCCGACCCCGGGACAGGGGATTACGAGCAGTACTTC. Protein: CADPGTGDYEQYF.

This clonotype was seen just once. CDR3 residues: CSVDRGQRRETQYF. The DNA of the CDR3 is TGCAGCGTTGACCGAGGGCAGAGGAGGGAGACCCAGTACTTC. The V gene is TRBV29-1, the J gene TRBJ2-5, with D perhaps TRBD2 (5 bases). The germline CDR1 and CDR2 sequences are SQVTM and ANQGSEA. V was pared by 3 bases and J by 5 bases, with 16 bases between. This CDR3 comprises 14 residues.

This chain connects TRBV19 to TRBJ2-1; no definite D call. V lost 4 bases to trimming and J lost 3 bases, with 10 bases between them. CDR1 LNHDA and CDR2 SQIVND come from the germline V gene (reference sequence). The CDR3 contains 14 residues. This CDR3 reads CASSRFGRYNEQFF. The CDR3 nucleotides read TGTGCCAGTAGTAGGTTCGGTCGCTACAATGAGCAGTTCTTC.

CDR3 DNA sequence: TGTGCCAGCAGTGAAAGGCCTTACTCTGGAAACACCATATATTTT. Protein product: CASSERPYSGNTIYF. This chain joins TRBV6-1 and TRBJ1-3; no firm D call. The CDR3 extends over 15 amino acids. Germline CDR1 is MNHNS and CDR2 is SASEGT. V lost 2 bases and J 0 bases, leaving 8 bases between the germline ends.

This chain links TRBV11-2 with TRBJ2-7; D perhaps matches TRBD2 (7 bases). CDR1 and CDR2 (germline): SGHAT, FQNNGV. The CDR3 extends over 15 amino acids. The germline V and J ends were trimmed by 1 base and 4 bases, with 14 bases remaining between them. The CDR3 protein is CASSLGAGAAYEQYF. The CDR3 DNA reads TGTGCCAGCAGCTTAGGGGCGGGGGCCGCTTACGAGCAGTACTTC. Variable domain in full (rest from reference TRBV11-2 and TRBJ2-7): EAGVAQSPRYKIIEKRQSVAFWCNPISGHATLYWYQQILGQGPKLLIQFQNNGVVDDSQLPKDRFSAERLKGVDSTLKIQPAKLEDSAVYLCASSLGAGAAYEQYFGPGTRLTVT.

V is TRBV6-1 and J is TRBJ2-1; 7 nucleotides agree with TRBD1. Germline V gives CDR1 MNHNS, CDR2 SASEGT. V was clipped by 6 bases and J by 2 bases; unmatched bases: 10. The length of the CDR3 is 16 residues. This CDR3 is CASSGRQGRTYNEQFF. Here the CDR3 DNA reads TGTGCCAGCAGCGGTCGACAGGGAAGAACCTACAATGAGCAGTTCTTC.

This chain links TRBV19 with TRBJ2-7; 8 bases agree with TRBD1. CDR1 LNHDA and CDR2 SQIVND come from the germline V gene (reference sequence). V trimming: 3 bases; J trimming: 2 bases; junction bases outside the gene matches: 6. CDR3 length: 15 amino acids. CDR3 sequence: CASSIRTGPTYEQYF. The DNA for the CDR3 is TGTGCCAGTAGTATCAGGACAGGGCCGACCTACGAGCAGTACTTC.

This clonotype has only a few counts. V and J are TRBV20-1 and TRBJ2-3, with 7 nucleotides matching TRBD2. This CDR3 spans 15 amino acids. The germline gives CDR1 DFQATT, CDR2 SNEGSKA (reference sequence). The ends lost 0 bases at V and 1 base at J; junction bases unmatched: 4. The CDR3 loop reads CSAREASGGTDTQYF. The DNA for the CDR3 is TGCAGTGCTAGAGAAGCTAGCGGAGGCACAGATACGCAGTATTTT.

This clonotype was seen a handful of times. The genes are TRBV2 and TRBJ2-5; D might be TRBD1 (6 bases). The CDR3 has 14 amino acids. Looked up from germline, CDR1 is SNHLY and CDR2 is FYNNEI. The V and J ends lost 2 bases and 3 bases respectively, with 10 bases between them. CDR3: CASSEHRAKETQYF. DNA of the CDR3: TGTGCCAGCAGTGAACACAGGGCAAAAGAGACCCAGTACTTC. The variable domain in full, with the rest retrieved from reference TRBV2 and TRBJ2-5, is EPEVTQTPSHQVTQMGQEVILRCVPISNHLYFYWYRQILGQKVEFLVSFYNNEISEKSEIFDDQFSVERPDGSNFTLKIRSTKLEDSAMYFCASSEHRAKETQYFGPGTRLLVL.

V usage is TRBV19 and J usage is TRBJ1-2; D uncertain. There are 11 residues in the CDR3. Trimming took off 10 bases at V and 6 bases at J, with 12 bases between the two ends. Looked up from germline, CDR1 is LNHDA and CDR2 is SQIVND (reference sequence). The CDR3 DNA reads TGTGCCATCGAGGGCGGCGATGGCTACACCTTC. Translating it yields CAIEGGDGYTF.

This clonotype was found a few times. The V gene is TRBV19, the J gene TRBJ1-1; 7 bases are shared with TRBD1. This CDR3 contains 14 residues. CDR1 is LNHDA, CDR2 SQIVND, per germline (reference sequence). Trimming took 7 bases from V and 4 from J; bases not matched to a gene: 9. CDR3 region: CASNYDRVGTEAFF. Written as DNA, the CDR3 is TGTGCCAGTAACTACGACAGGGTGGGCACTGAAGCTTTCTTT.

This clonotype was counted between two and nine times. J is TRBJ1-2 and V is TRBV25-1; D possibly corresponds to TRBD1 (6 bases). Germline V CDR1 and CDR2: MGHDK, SYGVNS. This CDR3 is 18 amino acids long. V was shortened by 4 bases and J by 4 bases, with 25 bases between the two germline ends. CDR3 residues: CASSGASQRDISTYGYTF. CDR3 sequence (DNA): TGTGCCAGCAGTGGGGCGTCACAAAGGGACATCTCGACCTATGGCTACACCTTC.

V usage is TRBV25-1 and J usage is TRBJ2-5, with 8 bases fitting TRBD1. The V segment lost 4 bases and the J segment 5 bases; nucleotides outside the gene matches: 6. The germline V gene encodes CDR1 MGHDK and CDR2 SYGVNS. The CDR3 totals 14 residues. DNA of the CDR3: TGTGCCAGCAGTGGATTCAGGGGGCAGGAGACCCAGTACTTC. This translates into CASSGFRGQETQYF.

J is TRBJ2-7 and V is TRBV9; TRBD2 agrees at 8 bases. The ends lost 3 bases at V and 5 bases at J; junction bases unmatched: 7. This CDR3 has 14 residues. Germline CDR1 is SGDLS and CDR2 is YYNGEE. CDR3 protein: CASSGMREEHEQYF. The CDR3 nucleotides are TGTGCCAGCAGCGGTATGCGGGAGGAGCACGAGCAGTACTTC.

The chain joins TRBV7-9 to TRBJ1-6; D is ambiguous. V was trimmed by 0 bases and J by 8 bases, leaving 2 bases between them. Germline V CDR1 and CDR2: SEHNR, FQNEAQ (reference sequence). This CDR3 is built from 12 residues. In DNA form, the CDR3 reads TGTGCCAGCAGCTTAGCATATTCACCCCTCCACTTT. It codes for CASSLAYSPLHF.

Here the CDR3 reads CSASAGGFTDTQYF. Here the CDR3 DNA reads TGCAGTGCTAGTGCGGGGGGTTTCACAGATACGCAGTATTTT. V gene TRBV20-1 combines with J gene TRBJ2-3; 8 positions match TRBD2. The germline gives CDR1 DFQATT, CDR2 SNEGSKA (reference sequence). The CDR3 is 14 residues long. V gave up 3 bases and J gave up 2 bases; unmatched junction bases: 4.

There are many counts of this clonotype. The gene calls are TRBV20-1 and TRBJ2-3, with a possible D match to TRBD2 (6 bases). The V gene lost 6 bases and the J gene lost 2 bases, with 21 bases spanning the gap. CDR3 length: 16 residues. The germline V gene has CDR1 DFQATT and CDR2 SNEGSKA (reference sequence). DNA of the CDR3: TGCAGTGCGAATGGCCTATGGCGGGAAGACACAGATACGCAGTATTTT. Protein product: CSANGLWREDTDTQYF.

The V and J genes are TRBV7-2 and TRBJ2-7; no firm D call. Germline V lookup: CDR1 SGHTA, CDR2 FQGNSA. Trimming took 5 bases from V and 4 from J, leaving 9 bases between them. This CDR3 has 12 amino acids. The CDR3, as DNA: TGTGCCAGCAGCACAGACAAGTACGAGCAGTACTTC. This sequence encodes CASSTDKYEQYF.

This chain links TRBV11-2 with TRBJ2-3; 8 bases align to TRBD2. This CDR3 contains 16 residues. Germline V CDR1 and CDR2: SGHAT, FQNNGV. The V gene end was trimmed by 1 base and the J gene end by 0 bases; junction bases not matched to a gene: 3. For the CDR3, the DNA is TGTGCCAGCAGCTTAGGTACGGGGGGGAGCACAGATACGCAGTATTTT. Amino acid sequence: CASSLGTGGSTDTQYF.

This clonotype came up many times. V gene TRBV6-1 combines with J gene TRBJ1-1; TRBD1 agrees at 7 bases. The CDR3 is 13 amino acids. Germline values: CDR1 MNHNS, CDR2 SASEGT. The trim removed 4 bases at V and 3 bases at J, leaving 2 bases unmatched. The CDR3 coding sequence is TGTGCCAGCAGTGTACAGGGGTACACTGAAGCTTTCTTT. It encodes CASSVQGYTEAFF.

The chain is built from TRBV2 and TRBJ2-7; 8 bases match TRBD2. Losses at the gene ends were 10 bases for V and 0 bases for J; bases not matched to a gene: 5. The germline V gene has CDR1 SNHLY and CDR2 FYNNEI. The CDR3 runs 13 residues. The CDR3 DNA is TGTGCCATAACGGGACTAGACTCCTACGAGCAGTACTTC. Translating it yields CAITGLDSYEQYF.

The gene calls are TRBV18 and TRBJ2-7, with D uncertain. Germline V lookup: CDR1 KGHSH, CDR2 LQKENI. Trimming left V 6 bases short and J 0 bases short, with 12 bases between. CDR3 length: 14 residues. The CDR3: CASSRSVSSYEQYF. The DNA for the CDR3 is TGTGCCAGCTCCCGATCCGTTTCCTCCTACGAGCAGTACTTC. Full variable domain (remainder filled in from reference TRBV18 and TRBJ2-7): NAGVMQNPRHLVRRRGQEARLRCSPMKGHSHVYWYRQLPEEGLKFMVYLQKENIIDESGMPKERFSAEFPKEGPSILRIQQVVRGDSAAYFCASSRSVSSYEQYFGPGTRLTVT.

This clonotype was recorded many times. This sequence joins TRBV3-1 and TRBJ1-2; D is uncertain. This CDR3 is 14 amino acids long. Trimming shortened V by 1 base and J by 2 bases, and 8 bases separated the two germline ends. Germline V gives CDR1 LGHDT, CDR2 YNNKEL (reference sequence). The DNA for the CDR3 is TGTGCCAGCAGCCAAGTGGGCAAAAACTATGGCTACACCTTC. Translated: CASSQVGKNYGYTF.